This T cell receptor (beta chain) was recovered during a study of a mutant IDH1 vaccine in newly diagnosed glioma. Study-wide results and limits: Pseudoprogression seemingly bore no relation to changes in top peripheral T cell clonotypes.

Looked up from germline, CDR1 is SGHKS and CDR2 is YYEKEE (reference sequence). V gave up 4 bases and J gave up 2 bases; unmatched junction bases: 3. CDR3 length equals 13 residues. The table lists this clone with a few counts. What it recognizes is unknown. The assay was immunoSEQ multiplex PCR, and TCRdb's table has in-frame clones only and misses some. The sample contains some 60,000 clones, about nine tenths of which appear only once. Time point defined: week 23, last vaccination. All doses held 300 ug of mutant IDH1 20-mer peptide, with topical imiquimod. This TCR came from a man aged 35-49 years with glioma. V gene TRBV5-5 combines with J gene TRBJ2-7; 7 bases are shared with TRBD1. Sequencing used PBMCs, obtained from a glioma patient whose treatment included an IDH1 peptide vaccine. The CDR3 loop reads CASSAQGAYEQYF. As DNA, the CDR3 is TGTGCCAGCAGCGCCCAGGGGGCCTACGAGCAGTACTTC.